Sequencing of this T cell receptor (beta chain) was carried out in a study of T cell repertoires in ileal Crohn's disease. Trimming left V 10 bases short and J 2 bases short, with 15 bases between. There are 14 residues in the CDR3. Per germline, CDR1 SEHNR and CDR2 FQNEAQ (reference sequence). The method was immunoSEQ multiplex PCR; TCRdb's version includes in-frame clones alone and lacks a portion of them. The sample carries roughly 7,200 clones, about 83% recorded once. This sequence joins TRBV7-9 and TRBJ2-1; maybe TRBD1 (6 bases). The sequenced sample consisted of ileal tissue. This clonotype was obtained from an adult with Crohn's disease. CDR3 amino acids: CATNRGQTYNEQFF. DNA for the CDR3: TGTGCCACCAACAGAGGACAGACCTACAATGAGCAGTTCTTC.